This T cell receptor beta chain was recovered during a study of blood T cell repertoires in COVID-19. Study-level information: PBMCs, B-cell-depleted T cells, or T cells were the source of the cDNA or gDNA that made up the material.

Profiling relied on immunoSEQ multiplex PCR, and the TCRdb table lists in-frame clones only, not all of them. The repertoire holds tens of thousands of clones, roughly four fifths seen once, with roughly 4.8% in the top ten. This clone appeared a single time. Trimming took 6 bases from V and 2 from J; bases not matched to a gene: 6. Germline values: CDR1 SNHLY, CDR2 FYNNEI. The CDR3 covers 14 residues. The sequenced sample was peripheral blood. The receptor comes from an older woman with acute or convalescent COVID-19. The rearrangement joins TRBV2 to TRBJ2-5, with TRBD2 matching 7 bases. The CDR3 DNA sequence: TGTGCCAGCAGCAACTCCGGGGGGCAAGAGACCCAGTACTTC. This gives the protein CASSNSGGQETQYF.